This TCR beta chain stems from a study of blood T cell repertoires in COVID-19. Per the original data handling: Amplified reference gene primers provided the basis for estimating nucleated cell counts. The assay was immunoSEQ multiplex PCR, and TCRdb's table has in-frame clones only and misses some. V, J and clone size are those of that table, while D and trimming were read from the DNA. The data hold approximately 180,000 clones, with approximately 90% observed a single time. Trimming left V 1 base short and J 3 bases short, with 12 bases between. CDR3 size: 15 residues. Germline V gives CDR1 SNHLY, CDR2 FYNNEI.

This clonotype was obtained from a man in his 60s with active or convalescent COVID-19. This chain joins TRBV2 and TRBJ2-5, with TRBD2 as a possible D gene (6 bases). Sequencing was carried out using peripheral blood. The CDR3 protein is CASSEGVGGEETQYF. CDR3 DNA: TGTGCCAGCAGTGAAGGTGTCGGGGGAGAAGAGACCCAGTACTTC. The full variable domain, in which reference TRBV2 and TRBJ2-5 provide the parts outside the CDR3, is EPEVTQTPSHQVTQMGQEVILRCVPISNHLYFYWYRQILGQKVEFLVSFYNNEISEKSEIFDDQFSVERPDGSNFTLKIRSTKLEDSAMYFCASSEGVGGEETQYFGPGTRLLVL.